The T cell receptor beta chain under discussion was sequenced for a study of T-cell memory formation after mild COVID-19. TCRdb itself ran the 5' RACE reads through MiXCR, one entry per CDR3 protein. The sample lists around 180,000 distinct CDR3 sequences; about 18% were seen once. This clonotype was seen a few times. This CDR3 region has 13 residues. The V segment lost 10 bases and the J segment 8 bases; nucleotides outside the gene matches: 8. Germline V gene data show CDR1 as SNHLY and CDR2 as FYNNEI. V is TRBV2 and J is TRBJ1-6; 7 bases agree with TRBD1. This receptor was taken from a young man who had mild COVID-19 (a few samples of this study predate the infection). Cell type and time point are not known. Sequenced input: PBMCs or a T cell subset sorted from them (not recorded which). In DNA form, the CDR3 reads TGTGCCACCAGGGGGGAAGGGGATTCACCCCTCCACTTT. Encoded protein: CATRGEGDSPLHF. The variable domain in full, completed from reference TRBV2 and TRBJ1-6, reads EPEVTQTPSHQVTQMGQEVILRCVPISNHLYFYWYRQILGQKVEFLVSFYNNEISEKSEIFDDQFSVERPDGSNFTLKIRSTKLEDSAMYFCATRGEGDSPLHFGNGTRLTVT.